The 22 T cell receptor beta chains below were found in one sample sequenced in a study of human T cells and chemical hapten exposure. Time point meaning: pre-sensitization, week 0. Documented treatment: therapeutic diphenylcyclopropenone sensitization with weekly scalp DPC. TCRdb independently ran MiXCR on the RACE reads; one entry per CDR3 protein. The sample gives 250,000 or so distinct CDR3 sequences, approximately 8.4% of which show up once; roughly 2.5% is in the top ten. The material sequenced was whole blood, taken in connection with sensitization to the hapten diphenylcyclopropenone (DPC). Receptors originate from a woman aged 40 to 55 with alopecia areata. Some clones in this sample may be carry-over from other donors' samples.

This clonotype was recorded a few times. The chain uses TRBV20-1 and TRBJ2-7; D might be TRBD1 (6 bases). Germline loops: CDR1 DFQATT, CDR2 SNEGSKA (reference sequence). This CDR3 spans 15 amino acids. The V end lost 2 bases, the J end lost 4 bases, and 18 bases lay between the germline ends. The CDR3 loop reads CSARSQQGPTYEQYF. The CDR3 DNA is TGCAGTGCTAGATCCCAACAGGGCCCGACTTACGAGCAGTACTTC.

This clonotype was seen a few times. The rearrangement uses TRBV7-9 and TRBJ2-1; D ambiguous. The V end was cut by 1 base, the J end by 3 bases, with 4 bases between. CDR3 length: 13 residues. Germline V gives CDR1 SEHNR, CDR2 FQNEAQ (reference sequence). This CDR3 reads CASSLGDYNEQFF. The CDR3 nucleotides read TGTGCCAGCAGCTTAGGGGACTACAATGAGCAGTTCTTC.

The CDR3 nucleotides are TGTGCCAGCAGTGACCGAAATCAGCCCCAGCATTTT. Its protein product is CASSDRNQPQHF. This sequence joins TRBV12-3 or TRBV12-4 and TRBJ1-5, with D unresolved. V was pared by 5 bases and J by 4 bases, with 6 bases between. The CDR3 totals 12 residues.

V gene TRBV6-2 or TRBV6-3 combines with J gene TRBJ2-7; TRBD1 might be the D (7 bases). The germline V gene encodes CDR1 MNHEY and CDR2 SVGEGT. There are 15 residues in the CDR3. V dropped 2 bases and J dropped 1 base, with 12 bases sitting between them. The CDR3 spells CASSYAGQPSYEQYF. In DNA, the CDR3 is TGTGCCAGCAGTTACGCGGGACAGCCTTCCTACGAGCAGTACTTC.

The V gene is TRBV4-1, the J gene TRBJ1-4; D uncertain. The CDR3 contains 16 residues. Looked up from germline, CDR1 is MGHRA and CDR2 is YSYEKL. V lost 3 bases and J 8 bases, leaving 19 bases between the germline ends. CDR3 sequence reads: CASSQNIALNKEKLFF. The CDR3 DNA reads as TGCGCCAGCAGCCAGAACATCGCGTTGAATAAGGAAAAACTGTTTTTT.

The DNA for the CDR3 is TGTGCCAGCAGTTTTTCGGGGGGAACGACTCTGTGGGAGCAGTACTTC. Its translation is CASSFSGGTTLWEQYF. The V and J genes are TRBV28 and TRBJ2-7, with TRBD2 matching 7 bases. The V gene's germline CDR1 is MDHEN and CDR2 SYDVKM. J lost 7 bases, V lost 3 bases, and 15 bases had no gene match. The CDR3 runs 16 residues.

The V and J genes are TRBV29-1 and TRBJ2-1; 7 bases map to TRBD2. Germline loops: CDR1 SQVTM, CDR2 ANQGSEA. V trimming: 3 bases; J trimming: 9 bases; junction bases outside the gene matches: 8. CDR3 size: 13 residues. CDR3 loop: CSVDVGRGSEQFF. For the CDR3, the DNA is TGCAGCGTTGACGTTGGGAGGGGCAGTGAGCAGTTCTTC.

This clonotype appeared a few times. The DNA of the CDR3 is TGCGCCAGCAGCTTGGGGACAGTCACAGATACGCAGTATTTT. As protein: CASSLGTVTDTQYF. The chain is built from TRBV5-1 and TRBJ2-3; D possibly corresponds to TRBD1 (6 bases). Germline loops: CDR1 SGHRS, CDR2 YFSETQ. This CDR3 region has 14 residues. V was clipped by 0 bases and J by 2 bases, with 7 bases between them.

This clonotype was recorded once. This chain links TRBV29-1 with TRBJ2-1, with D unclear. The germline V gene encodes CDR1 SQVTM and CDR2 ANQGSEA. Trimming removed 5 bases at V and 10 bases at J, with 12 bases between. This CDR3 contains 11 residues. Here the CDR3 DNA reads TGCAGCGTTTGGGTTTTAGGAGAGCAGTTCTTC. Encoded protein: CSVWVLGEQFF.

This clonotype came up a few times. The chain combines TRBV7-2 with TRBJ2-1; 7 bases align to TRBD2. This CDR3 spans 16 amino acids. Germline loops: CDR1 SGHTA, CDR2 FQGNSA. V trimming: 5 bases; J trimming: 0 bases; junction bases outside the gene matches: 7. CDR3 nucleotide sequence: TGTGCCAGCAGCATATCTAGCGGCAGCTCCTACAATGAGCAGTTCTTC. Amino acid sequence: CASSISSGSSYNEQFF.

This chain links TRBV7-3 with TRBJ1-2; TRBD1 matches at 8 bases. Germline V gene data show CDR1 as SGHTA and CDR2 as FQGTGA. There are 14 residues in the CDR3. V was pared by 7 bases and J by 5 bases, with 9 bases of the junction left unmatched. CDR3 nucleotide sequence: TGTGCCAGCACCCCTCAGGGGGCAGGTTATGGCTACACCTTC. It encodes CASTPQGAGYGYTF. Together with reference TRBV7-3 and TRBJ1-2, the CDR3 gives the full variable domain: GAGVSQTPSNKVTEKGKYVELRCDPISGHTALYWYRQSLGQGPEFLIYFQGTGAADDSGLPNDRFFAVRPEGSVSTLKIQRTERGDSAVYLCASTPQGAGYGYTFGSGTRLTVV.

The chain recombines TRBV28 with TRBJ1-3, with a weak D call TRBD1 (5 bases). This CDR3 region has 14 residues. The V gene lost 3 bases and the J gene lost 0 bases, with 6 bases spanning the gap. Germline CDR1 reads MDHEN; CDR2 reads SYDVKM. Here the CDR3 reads CASSFRVSGNTIYF. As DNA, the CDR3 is TGTGCCAGCAGTTTCAGGGTCTCTGGAAACACCATATATTTT.

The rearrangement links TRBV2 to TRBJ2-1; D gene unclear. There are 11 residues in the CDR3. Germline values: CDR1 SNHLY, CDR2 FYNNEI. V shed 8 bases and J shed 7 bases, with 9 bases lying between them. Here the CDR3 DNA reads TGTGCCAGCCGATATGGGAATGAGCAGTTCTTC. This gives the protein CASRYGNEQFF.

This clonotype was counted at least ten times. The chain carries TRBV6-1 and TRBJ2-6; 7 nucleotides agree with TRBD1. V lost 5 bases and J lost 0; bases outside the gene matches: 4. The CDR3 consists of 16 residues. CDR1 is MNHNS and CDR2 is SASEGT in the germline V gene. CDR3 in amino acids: CASSSGTASGANVLTF. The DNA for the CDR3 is TGTGCCAGCAGTTCCGGGACAGCCTCTGGGGCCAACGTCCTGACTTTC.

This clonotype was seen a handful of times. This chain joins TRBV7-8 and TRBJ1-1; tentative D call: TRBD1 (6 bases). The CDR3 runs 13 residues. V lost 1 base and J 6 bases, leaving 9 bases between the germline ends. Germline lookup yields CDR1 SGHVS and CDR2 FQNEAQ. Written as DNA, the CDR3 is TGTGCCAGCAGCTTAGTGGGGGGCGCTGAAGCTTTCTTT. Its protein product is CASSLVGGAEAFF.

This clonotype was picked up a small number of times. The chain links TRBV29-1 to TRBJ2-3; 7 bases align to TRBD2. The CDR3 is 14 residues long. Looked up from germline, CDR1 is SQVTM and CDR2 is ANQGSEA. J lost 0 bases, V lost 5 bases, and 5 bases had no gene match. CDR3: CSVRSGASTDTQYF. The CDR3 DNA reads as TGCAGCGTTCGGAGCGGGGCTAGCACAGATACGCAGTATTTT.

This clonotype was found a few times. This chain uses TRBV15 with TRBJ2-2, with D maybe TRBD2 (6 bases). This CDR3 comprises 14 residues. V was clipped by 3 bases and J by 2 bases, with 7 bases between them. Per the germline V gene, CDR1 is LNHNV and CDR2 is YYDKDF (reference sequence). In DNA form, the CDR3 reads TGTGCCACCAGCAGCGGGACTAACACCGGGGAGCTGTTTTTT. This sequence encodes CATSSGTNTGELFF.

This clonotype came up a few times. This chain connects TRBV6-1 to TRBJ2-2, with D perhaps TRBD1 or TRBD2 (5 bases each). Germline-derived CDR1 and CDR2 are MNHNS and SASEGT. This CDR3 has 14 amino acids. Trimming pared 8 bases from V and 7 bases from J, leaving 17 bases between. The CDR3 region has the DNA TGTGCCAGCGGGACCAGTCTCAATCTCGGGGAGCTGTTTTTT. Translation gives CASGTSLNLGELFF.

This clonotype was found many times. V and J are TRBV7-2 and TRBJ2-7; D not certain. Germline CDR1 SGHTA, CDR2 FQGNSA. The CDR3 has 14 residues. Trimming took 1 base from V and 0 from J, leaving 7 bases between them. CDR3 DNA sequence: TGTGCCAGCAGCTTAGACTATAACTCCTACGAGCAGTACTTC. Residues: CASSLDYNSYEQYF. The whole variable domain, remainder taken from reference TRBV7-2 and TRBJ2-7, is GAGVSQSPSNKVTEKGKDVELRCDPISGHTALYWYRQSLGQGLEFLIYFQGNSAPDKSGLPSDRFSAERTGGSVSTLTIQRTQQEDSAVYLCASSLDYNSYEQYFGPGTRLTVT.

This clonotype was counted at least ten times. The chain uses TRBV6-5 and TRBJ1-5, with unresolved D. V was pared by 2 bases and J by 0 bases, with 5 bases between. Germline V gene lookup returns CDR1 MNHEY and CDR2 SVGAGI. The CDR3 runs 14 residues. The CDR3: CASSYGYSNQPQHF. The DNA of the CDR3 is TGTGCCAGCAGTTACGGTTATAGCAATCAGCCCCAGCATTTT.

CDR3 residues: CASTSGGSNQPQHF. CDR3 coding DNA: TGTGCCAGCACTAGTGGAGGCAGCAATCAGCCCCAGCATTTT. V usage is TRBV28 and J usage is TRBJ1-5; D call uncertain. V lost 7 bases and J 1 base, leaving 11 bases between the germline ends. CDR3 length: 14 amino acids. CDR1 is MDHEN, CDR2 SYDVKM, per germline.

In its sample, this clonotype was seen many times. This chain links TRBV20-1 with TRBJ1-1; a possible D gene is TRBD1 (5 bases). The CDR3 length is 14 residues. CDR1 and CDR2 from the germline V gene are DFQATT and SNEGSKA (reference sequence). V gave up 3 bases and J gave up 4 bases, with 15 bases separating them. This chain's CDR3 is CSARRGGGATEAFF. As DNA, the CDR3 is TGCAGTGCTAGGCGGGGCGGCGGAGCCACTGAAGCTTTCTTT.